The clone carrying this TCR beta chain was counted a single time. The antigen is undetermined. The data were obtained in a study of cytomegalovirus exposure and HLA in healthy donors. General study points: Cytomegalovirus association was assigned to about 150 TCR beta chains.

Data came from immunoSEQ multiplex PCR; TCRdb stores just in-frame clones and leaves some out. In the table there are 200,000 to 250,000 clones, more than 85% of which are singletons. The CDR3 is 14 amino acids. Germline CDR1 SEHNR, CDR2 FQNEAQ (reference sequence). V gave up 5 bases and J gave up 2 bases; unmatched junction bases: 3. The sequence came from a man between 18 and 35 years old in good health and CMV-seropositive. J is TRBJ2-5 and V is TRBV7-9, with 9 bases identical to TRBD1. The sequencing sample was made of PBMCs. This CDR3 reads CASSRGTGQETQYF. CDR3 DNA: TGTGCCAGCAGCCGTGGGACAGGGCAAGAGACCCAGTACTTC.